The T cell receptor (beta chain) described here comes from a study of OX40 agonist ivuxolimab in advanced cancers. Produced via immunoSEQ multiplex PCR; TCRdb's table is partial and in-frame only. In the table there are tens of thousands of clones, approximately 78% of which are singletons. About this clone itself: Its antigen is still unknown.

The study, taken as a whole, reports: At 0.1 to 3.0 mg/kg, CD4+ and CD8+ blood T cells expanded clonally by week 6.

CDR3 length equals 14 residues. The trim removed 8 bases at V and 7 bases at J, leaving 8 bases unmatched. Germline-derived CDR1 and CDR2 are MDHEN and SYDVKM. The rearrangement uses TRBV28 and TRBJ1-2, with 12 nucleotides matching TRBD1. This material consisted of CD4+ or CD8+ T cells sorted from blood, taken in a trial of the OX40 agonist ivuxolimab. The TCR comes from an adult with an advanced solid tumor such as melanoma, head and neck, liver or kidney cancer. Here the CDR3 reads CASRARDRGPGYTF. CDR3 coding DNA: TGTGCCAGCCGCGCTCGGGACAGGGGGCCTGGCTACACCTTC.